These 18 T cell receptor beta chains share one sample of origin, sequenced in a study of shared clonotypes between healthy human individuals. Sequenced by immunoSEQ multiplex PCR; TCRdb stores in-frame clones only, minus some. The profile shows roughly 640,000 clones, around 74% of them singletons. The sequenced sample was memory CD4+ T cells sorted from blood. Subset meaning: CD45RA-negative fraction. The receptors were gathered from a woman younger than 45 in good health.

This chain joins TRBV11-3 and TRBJ2-1; perhaps TRBD1 as D (5 bases). The CDR3 totals 13 residues. The germline V and J ends were trimmed by 11 bases and 7 bases, with 18 bases remaining between them. Germline CDR1 reads SGHNT; CDR2 reads YENEEA. The CDR3 nucleotides are TGTGCCTCCACGAGGCAGGGTTTGAATGAGCAGTTCTTC. Its translation: CASTRQGLNEQFF. Looking up the rest from reference TRBV11-3 and TRBJ2-1 gives the full variable domain: EAGVVQSPRYKIIEKKQPVAFWCNPISGHNTLYWYLQNLGQGPELLIRYENEEAVDDSQLPKDRFSAERLKGVDSTLKIQPAELGDSAVYLCASTRQGLNEQFFGPGTRLTVL.

This sequence joins TRBV27 and TRBJ2-3; D possibly corresponds to TRBD2 (5 bases). Germline lookup yields CDR1 MNHEY and CDR2 SMNVEV (reference sequence). V gave up 2 bases and J gave up 1 base, with 10 bases separating them. This CDR3 has 15 amino acids. The DNA for the CDR3 is TGTGCCAGCAGTTTACCCGGAGGTGGCACAGATACGCAGTATTTT. Translating gives CASSLPGGGTDTQYF.

This clone has more than one count but fewer than ten. The chain couples TRBV30 to TRBJ2-2; D is uncertain. CDR1 and CDR2 (germline): GTSNPN, SVGIG (reference sequence). Trimming took off 0 bases at V and 8 bases at J, with 13 bases between the two ends. The CDR3 contains 14 residues. CDR3 loop: CAWSVIKGVGELFF. The CDR3, as DNA: TGTGCCTGGAGTGTAATAAAGGGTGTGGGGGAGCTGTTTTTT.

This clone was recorded many times. The gene calls are TRBV5-1 and TRBJ1-2, with D tentatively TRBD1 (5 bases). Deletions cut 4 bases from V and 2 bases from J, with 18 bases between. CDR1 and CDR2 (germline): SGHRS, YFSETQ. The CDR3 contains 16 residues. CDR3 amino acids: CASSTEDRGLNYGYTF. CDR3 bases: TGCGCCAGCAGCACCGAAGACAGAGGATTGAACTATGGCTACACCTTC. Using reference TRBV5-1 and TRBJ1-2 for the parts outside the CDR3, the full variable domain is KAGVTQTPRYLIKTRGQQVTLSCSPISGHRSVSWYQQTPGQGLQFLFEYFSETQRNKGNFPGRFSGRQFSNSRSEMNVSTLELGDSALYLCASSTEDRGLNYGYTFGSGTRLTVV.

The chain couples TRBV18 to TRBJ1-5; D ambiguous. This CDR3 region has 16 residues. CDR1 and CDR2 from the germline V gene are KGHSH and LQKENI. Trimming cost V 3 bases and J 1 base, with 13 bases left between them. The CDR3 protein is CASSPTSLSSNQPQHF. The CDR3 DNA sequence: TGTGCCAGCTCACCTACTTCTCTTAGCAGCAATCAGCCCCAGCATTTT.

This clone was seen only a few times. V usage is TRBV6-5 and J usage is TRBJ1-3; 7 bases map to TRBD1. CDR1 is MNHEY, CDR2 SVGAGI, per germline. The CDR3 spans 15 residues. V was pared by 6 bases and J by 0 bases, with 5 bases of the junction left unmatched. The CDR3, as DNA: TGTGCCAGCAGACCGGGACAGCTCTCTGGAAACACCATATATTTT. Protein: CASRPGQLSGNTIYF.

The gene calls are TRBV18 and TRBJ2-1, with 11 nucleotides matching TRBD2. CDR1 KGHSH and CDR2 LQKENI come from the germline V gene. V was pared by 2 bases and J by 6 bases, with 9 bases of the junction left unmatched. The CDR3 runs to 17 residues. The CDR3 loop is CASSPFAPGTSGNEQFF. The CDR3 DNA follows: TGTGCCAGCTCACCATTCGCCCCCGGGACTAGCGGCAATGAGCAGTTCTTC.

As DNA, the CDR3 is TGTGCCACCAGAATCACGGACCCCGCTACCTACAATGAGCAGTTCTTC. This gives the protein CATRITDPATYNEQFF. The chain has TRBV28 and TRBJ2-1, with D hard to call. CDR3 length: 16 residues. The V and J ends lost 10 bases and 2 bases respectively, with 21 bases between them. Looked up from germline, CDR1 is MDHEN and CDR2 is SYDVKM.

This clone was observed once. This chain joins TRBV29-1 and TRBJ1-1; TRBD1 might be the D (5 bases). Germline V CDR1 and CDR2: SQVTM, ANQGSEA. CDR3 length: 15 amino acids. Trimming left V 5 bases short and J 0 bases short, with 16 bases between. The CDR3 loop is CSVWTARTLNTEAFF. The CDR3, as DNA: TGCAGCGTTTGGACCGCCCGGACATTGAACACTGAAGCTTTCTTT.

The chain employs TRBV18 and TRBJ1-2; 9 bases line up with TRBD1. Unmatched junction bases numbered 3, after V lost 1 base and J lost 12 bases. CDR1 KGHSH and CDR2 LQKENI come from the germline V gene. The CDR3 is made up of 12 amino acids. The CDR3 protein is CASSPQDRGHTF. The CDR3 DNA follows: TGTGCCAGCTCACCACAGGACAGGGGACACACCTTC.

The table lists this clone with a count of one. CDR3 protein: CASSYPGTSQETQYF. The CDR3 coding sequence is TGCGCCAGCAGCTACCCGGGGACTTCCCAAGAGACCCAGTACTTC. The J gene is TRBJ2-5, the V gene TRBV5-1; perhaps TRBD2 as D (6 bases). Germline V gene lookup returns CDR1 SGHRS and CDR2 YFSETQ. Trimming took off 3 bases at V and 1 base at J, with 13 bases between the two ends. The CDR3 runs to 15 residues.

The chain combines TRBV2 with TRBJ1-5, with TRBD1 as a possible D gene (5 bases). This CDR3 is 14 amino acids long. V lost 7 bases and J lost 0, with 10 bases in between. The germline CDR1 and CDR2 sequences are SNHLY and FYNNEI. The CDR3 DNA reads TGTGCCAGCAACGACAGAGTTAGCAATCAGCCCCAGCATTTT. Translated, it gives CASNDRVSNQPQHF.

The rearrangement joins TRBV18 to TRBJ2-1, with D possibly TRBD1 on 5 matching bases. CDR1 and CDR2 (germline): KGHSH, LQKENI. V gave up 5 bases and J gave up 8 bases, with 16 bases separating them. This CDR3 contains 14 residues. The DNA for the CDR3 is TGTGCCAGCTCATTGGAACAGGCTCACCATGAGCAGTTCTTC. It specifies CASSLEQAHHEQFF.

This clone was seen only once. J is TRBJ1-2 and V is TRBV27; D is unresolved. This CDR3 comprises 13 residues. Germline V gene data show CDR1 as MNHEY and CDR2 as SMNVEV (reference sequence). Trimming cost V 5 bases and J 4 bases, with 11 bases left between them. The CDR3 DNA reads TGTGCCAGCAGTGGGAGCAGCGGCTATGGCTACACCTTC. Its translation is CASSGSSGYGYTF.

A single count supports this clone. The DNA of the CDR3 is TGTGCCAGCAGTTCCCCGGGGGGACTAGCGGGAGCAGCGAACACCGGGGAGCTGTTTTTT. It is translated as CASSSPGGLAGAANTGELFF. This chain uses TRBV28 with TRBJ2-2, with 14 bases aligning to TRBD2. Germline V gene data show CDR1 as MDHEN and CDR2 as SYDVKM. The J segment lost 0 bases and the V segment lost 4 bases, leaving 10 bases of the junction unmatched. This CDR3 region has 20 residues.

As concerns this clone: Other DNA variants within this sample encode the same CDR3. V gene TRBV10-2 combines with J gene TRBJ1-2; 8 bases line up with TRBD1. CDR1 is WSHSY, CDR2 SAAADI, per germline. Trimming removed 2 bases from V and 2 bases from J; junction bases left unmatched: 1. The CDR3 contains 14 residues. The CDR3 sequence is CASSERQGNYGYTF. CDR3 DNA sequence: TGCGCCAGCAGTGAGAGACAGGGGAACTATGGCTACACCTTC.

To note about this clone: One end of the junction is discordant with germline, which a read error may explain. The sample has other DNA sequences that encode this CDR3 too. V usage is TRBV6-1 and J usage is TRBJ1-2; D unresolved. Germline CDR1 reads MNHNS; CDR2 reads SASEGT. This CDR3 spans 13 amino acids. The CDR3 DNA is TGTGCCAGTAGTGAATTCTGGATGGAAGGCTACACCTTC. Encoded protein: CASSEFWMEGYTF.

This clone was picked up a small number of times. The V gene is TRBV2, the J gene TRBJ1-3, with a tentative D call TRBD1 (5 bases). CDR3 size: 15 residues. The germline gives CDR1 SNHLY, CDR2 FYNNEI. V was pared by 5 bases and J by 0 bases, with 11 bases between. This CDR3 reads CASSLTVTSGNTIYF. The CDR3 DNA reads as TGTGCCAGCAGTCTGACAGTGACCTCTGGAAACACCATATATTTT. Complete variable domain (other parts from reference TRBV2 and TRBJ1-3): EPEVTQTPSHQVTQMGQEVILRCVPISNHLYFYWYRQILGQKVEFLVSFYNNEISEKSEIFDDQFSVERPDGSNFTLKIRSTKLEDSAMYFCASSLTVTSGNTIYFGEGSWLTVV.